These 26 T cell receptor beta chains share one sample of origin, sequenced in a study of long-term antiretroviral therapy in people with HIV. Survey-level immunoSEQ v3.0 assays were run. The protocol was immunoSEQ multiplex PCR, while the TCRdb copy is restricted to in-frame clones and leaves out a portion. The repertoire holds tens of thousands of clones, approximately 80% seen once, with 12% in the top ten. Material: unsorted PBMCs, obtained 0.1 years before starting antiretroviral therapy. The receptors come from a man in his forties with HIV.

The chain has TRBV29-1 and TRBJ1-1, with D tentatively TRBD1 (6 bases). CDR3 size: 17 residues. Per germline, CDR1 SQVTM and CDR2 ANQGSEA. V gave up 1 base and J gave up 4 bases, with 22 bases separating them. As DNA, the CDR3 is TGCAGCGTTGAAGCGGTGGCAGGGGTGAGGAGATTCACTGAAGCTTTCTTT. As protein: CSVEAVAGVRRFTEAFF. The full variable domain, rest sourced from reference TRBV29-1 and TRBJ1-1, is SAVISQKPSRDICQRGTSLTIQCQVDSQVTMMFWYRQQPGQSLTLIATANQGSEATYESGFVIDKFPISRPNLTFSTLTVSNMSPEDSSIYLCSVEAVAGVRRFTEAFFGQGTRLTVV.

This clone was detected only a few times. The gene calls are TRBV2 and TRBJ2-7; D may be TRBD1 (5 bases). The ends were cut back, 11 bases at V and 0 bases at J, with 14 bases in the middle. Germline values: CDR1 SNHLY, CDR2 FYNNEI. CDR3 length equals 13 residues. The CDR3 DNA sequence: TGTGCCGGACACAAACAGAGCTCCTACGAGCAGTACTTC. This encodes CAGHKQSSYEQYF.

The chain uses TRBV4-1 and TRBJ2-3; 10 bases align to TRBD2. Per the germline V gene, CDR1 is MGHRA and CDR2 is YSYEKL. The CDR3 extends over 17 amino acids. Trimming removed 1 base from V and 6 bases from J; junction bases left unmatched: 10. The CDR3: CASSQVAFLSGRDTQYF. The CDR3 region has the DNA TGCGCCAGCAGCCAAGTGGCTTTCCTTAGCGGGAGGGATACGCAGTATTTT.

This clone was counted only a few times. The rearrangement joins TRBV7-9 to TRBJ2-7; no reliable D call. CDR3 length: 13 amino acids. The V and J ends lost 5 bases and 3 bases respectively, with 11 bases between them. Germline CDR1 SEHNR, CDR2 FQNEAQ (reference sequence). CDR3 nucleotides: TGTGCCAGCAGCCCCCCGAACGACTACGAGCAGTACTTC. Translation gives CASSPPNDYEQYF.

The CDR3, as DNA: TGTGCCAGCAGCTTGGACAGGGGGCGGACTGAAGCTTTCTTT. Translated, it gives CASSLDRGRTEAFF. The rearrangement links TRBV5-4 to TRBJ1-1; 9 positions agree with TRBD1. Per the germline V gene, CDR1 is SGHNT and CDR2 is YYREEE (reference sequence). V shed 0 bases and J 5 bases; nucleotides not matched to a gene: 2. The CDR3 length is 14 residues.

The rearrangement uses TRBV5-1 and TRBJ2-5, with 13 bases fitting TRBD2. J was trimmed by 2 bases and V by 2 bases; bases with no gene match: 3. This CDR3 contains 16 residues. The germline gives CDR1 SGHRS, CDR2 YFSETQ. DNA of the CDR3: TGCGCCAGCAGCTTCGGGACTAGCGGGGCTCAAGAGACCCAGTACTTC. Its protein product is CASSFGTSGAQETQYF.

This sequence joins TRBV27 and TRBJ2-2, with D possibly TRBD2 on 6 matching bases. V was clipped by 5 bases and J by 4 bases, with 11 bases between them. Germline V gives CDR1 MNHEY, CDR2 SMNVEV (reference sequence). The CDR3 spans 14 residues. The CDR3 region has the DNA TGTGCCAGCAGTCCCTGGGGGGTCACCGGGGAGCTGTTTTTT. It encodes CASSPWGVTGELFF.

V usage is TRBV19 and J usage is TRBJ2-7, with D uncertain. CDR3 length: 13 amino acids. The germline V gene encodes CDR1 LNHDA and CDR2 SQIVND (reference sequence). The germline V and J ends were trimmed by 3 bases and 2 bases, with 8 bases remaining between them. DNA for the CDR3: TGTGCCAGTAGTATGTATCCGGCCTACGAGCAGTACTTC. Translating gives CASSMYPAYEQYF. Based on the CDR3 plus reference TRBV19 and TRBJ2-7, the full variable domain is DGGITQSPKYLFRKEGQNVTLSCEQNLNHDAMYWYRQDPGQGLRLIYYSQIVNDFQKGDIAEGYSVSREKKESFPLTVTSAQKNPTAFYLCASSMYPAYEQYFGPGTRLTVT.

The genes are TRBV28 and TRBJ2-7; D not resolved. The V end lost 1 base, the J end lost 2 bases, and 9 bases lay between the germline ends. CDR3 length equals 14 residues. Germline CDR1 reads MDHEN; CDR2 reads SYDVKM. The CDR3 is CASSLSGPTYEQYF. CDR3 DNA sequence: TGTGCCAGCAGTTTATCCGGGCCAACCTACGAGCAGTACTTC.

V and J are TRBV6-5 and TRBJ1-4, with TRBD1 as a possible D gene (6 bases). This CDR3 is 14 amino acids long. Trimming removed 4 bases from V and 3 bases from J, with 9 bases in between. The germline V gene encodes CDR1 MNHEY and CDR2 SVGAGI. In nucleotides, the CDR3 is TGTGCCAGCAGTTCCGGGACATCTAATGAAAAACTGTTTTTT. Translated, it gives CASSSGTSNEKLFF.

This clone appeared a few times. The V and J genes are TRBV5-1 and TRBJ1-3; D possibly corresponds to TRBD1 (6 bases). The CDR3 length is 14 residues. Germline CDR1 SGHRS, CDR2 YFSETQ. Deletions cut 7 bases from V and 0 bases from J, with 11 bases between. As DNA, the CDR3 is TGCGCCAGCGGGCGGGACATCTCTGGAAACACCATATATTTT. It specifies CASGRDISGNTIYF.

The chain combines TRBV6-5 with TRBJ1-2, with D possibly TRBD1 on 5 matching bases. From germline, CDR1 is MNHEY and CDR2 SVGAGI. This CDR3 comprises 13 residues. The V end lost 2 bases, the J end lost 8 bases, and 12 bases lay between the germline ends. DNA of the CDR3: TGTGCCAGCAGTTACGAAGGGGCTCTAGGCTACACCTTC. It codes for CASSYEGALGYTF.

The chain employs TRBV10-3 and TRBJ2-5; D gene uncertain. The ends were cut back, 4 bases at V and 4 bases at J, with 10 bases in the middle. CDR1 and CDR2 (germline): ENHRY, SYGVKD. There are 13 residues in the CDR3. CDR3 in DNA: TGTGCCATCAGTGGCCCCGGCGGAGAGACCCAGTACTTC. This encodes CAISGPGGETQYF.

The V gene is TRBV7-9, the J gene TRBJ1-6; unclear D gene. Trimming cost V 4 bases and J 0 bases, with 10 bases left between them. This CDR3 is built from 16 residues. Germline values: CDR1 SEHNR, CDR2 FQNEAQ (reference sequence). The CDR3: CASSSAQSSYNSPLHF. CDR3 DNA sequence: TGTGCCAGCAGCTCCGCCCAGAGCTCCTATAATTCACCCCTCCACTTT.

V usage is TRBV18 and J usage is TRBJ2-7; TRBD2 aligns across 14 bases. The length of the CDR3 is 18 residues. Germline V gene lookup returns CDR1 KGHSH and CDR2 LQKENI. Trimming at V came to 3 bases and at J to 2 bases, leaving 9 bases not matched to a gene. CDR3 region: CASSPTIGLAGGTYEQYF. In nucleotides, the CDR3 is TGTGCCAGCTCACCTACCATTGGACTAGCGGGAGGAACCTACGAGCAGTACTTC.

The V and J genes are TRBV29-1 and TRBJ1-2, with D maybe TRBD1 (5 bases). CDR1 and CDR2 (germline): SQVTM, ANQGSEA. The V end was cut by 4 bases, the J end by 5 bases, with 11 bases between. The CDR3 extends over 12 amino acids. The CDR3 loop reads CSVGQGEYGYTF. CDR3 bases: TGCAGCGTTGGTCAGGGTGAATATGGCTACACCTTC. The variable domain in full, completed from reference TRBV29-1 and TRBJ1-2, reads SAVISQKPSRDICQRGTSLTIQCQVDSQVTMMFWYRQQPGQSLTLIATANQGSEATYESGFVIDKFPISRPNLTFSTLTVSNMSPEDSSIYLCSVGQGEYGYTFGSGTRLTVV.

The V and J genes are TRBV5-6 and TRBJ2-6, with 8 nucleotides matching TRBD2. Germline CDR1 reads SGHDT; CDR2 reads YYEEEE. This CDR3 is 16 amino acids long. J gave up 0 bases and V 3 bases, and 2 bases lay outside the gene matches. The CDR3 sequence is CASSWGLGSGANVLTF. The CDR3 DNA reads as TGTGCCAGCAGCTGGGGACTAGGCTCTGGGGCCAACGTCCTGACTTTC.

The CDR3 loop reads CASRSPRGDNEQFF. CDR3 nucleotide sequence: TGTGCCAGCAGATCTCCCCGAGGGGACAATGAGCAGTTCTTC. The rearrangement joins TRBV7-9 to TRBJ2-1, with D perhaps TRBD1 or TRBD2 (5 bases each). The CDR3 sequence is 14 residues long. V shed 6 bases and J shed 5 bases, with 14 bases lying between them. In germline, CDR1 is SEHNR, CDR2 FQNEAQ (reference sequence).

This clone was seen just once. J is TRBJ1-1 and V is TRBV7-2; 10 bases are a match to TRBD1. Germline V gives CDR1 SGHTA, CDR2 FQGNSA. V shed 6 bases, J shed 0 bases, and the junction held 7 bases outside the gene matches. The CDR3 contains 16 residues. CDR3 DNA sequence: TGTGCCAGCAGAGCCGGGACAGGGGCTTTGAACACTGAAGCTTTCTTT. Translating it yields CASRAGTGALNTEAFF.

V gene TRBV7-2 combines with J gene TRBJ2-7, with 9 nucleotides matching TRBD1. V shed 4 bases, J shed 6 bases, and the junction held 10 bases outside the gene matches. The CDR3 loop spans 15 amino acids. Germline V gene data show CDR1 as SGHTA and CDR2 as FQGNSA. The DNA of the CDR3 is TGTGCCAGCAGCTATTCCCCGGGACAGGGTCTCGAGCAGTACTTC. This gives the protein CASSYSPGQGLEQYF.

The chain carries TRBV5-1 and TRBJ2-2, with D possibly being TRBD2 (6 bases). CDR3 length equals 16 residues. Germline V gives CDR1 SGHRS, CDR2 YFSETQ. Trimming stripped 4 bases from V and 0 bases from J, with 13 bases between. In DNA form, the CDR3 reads TGCGCCAGCAGCCCCGCGGCGGGGTCGAACACCGGGGAGCTGTTTTTT. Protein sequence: CASSPAAGSNTGELFF.

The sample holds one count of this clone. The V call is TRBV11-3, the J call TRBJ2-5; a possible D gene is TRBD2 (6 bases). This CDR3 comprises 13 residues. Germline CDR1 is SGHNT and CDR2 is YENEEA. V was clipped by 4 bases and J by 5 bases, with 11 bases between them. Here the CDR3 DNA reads TGTGCCAGCAGCTCGGGGGATGGGGAGACCCAGTACTTC. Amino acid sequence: CASSSGDGETQYF. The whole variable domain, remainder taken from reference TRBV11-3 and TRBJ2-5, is EAGVVQSPRYKIIEKKQPVAFWCNPISGHNTLYWYLQNLGQGPELLIRYENEEAVDDSQLPKDRFSAERLKGVDSTLKIQPAELGDSAVYLCASSSGDGETQYFGPGTRLLVL.

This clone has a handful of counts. This chain's CDR3 is CASSLRDSQETQYF. In DNA, the CDR3 is TGCGCCAGCAGCTTAAGGGACAGTCAAGAGACCCAGTACTTC. This chain uses TRBV5-1 with TRBJ2-5; 7 bases fit TRBD1. Germline assignment: CDR1 SGHRS and CDR2 YFSETQ. V was clipped by 2 bases and J by 2 bases; unmatched bases: 3. The CDR3 contains 14 residues.

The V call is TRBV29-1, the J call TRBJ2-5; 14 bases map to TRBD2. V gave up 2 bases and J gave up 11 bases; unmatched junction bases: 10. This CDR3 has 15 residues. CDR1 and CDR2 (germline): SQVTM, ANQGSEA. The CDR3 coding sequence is TGCAGCGTTGAACTGGAGACTAGCGGGGGGGCCCCGCAGTACTTC. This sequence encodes CSVELETSGGAPQYF.

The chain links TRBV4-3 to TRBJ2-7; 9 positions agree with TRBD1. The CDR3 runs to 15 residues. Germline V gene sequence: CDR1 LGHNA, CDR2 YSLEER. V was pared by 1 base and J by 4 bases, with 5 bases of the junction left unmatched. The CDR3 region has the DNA TGCGCCAGCAGCCAAGCCGGGACAGGGCTATACGAGCAGTACTTC. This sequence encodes CASSQAGTGLYEQYF.

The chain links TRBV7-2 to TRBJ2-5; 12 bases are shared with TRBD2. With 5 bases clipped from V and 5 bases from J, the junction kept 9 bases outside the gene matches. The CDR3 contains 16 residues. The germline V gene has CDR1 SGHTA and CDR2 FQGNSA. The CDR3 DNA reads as TGTGCCAGCAGCCCCCGCGGGACTAGCGGGCTCGAGACCCAGTACTTC. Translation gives CASSPRGTSGLETQYF. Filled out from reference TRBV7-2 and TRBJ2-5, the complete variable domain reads GAGVSQSPSNKVTEKGKDVELRCDPISGHTALYWYRQSLGQGLEFLIYFQGNSAPDKSGLPSDRFSAERTGGSVSTLTIQRTQQEDSAVYLCASSPRGTSGLETQYFGPGTRLLVL.